This TCR beta chain was profiled in a study of blood T cell repertoires in COVID-19. CDR3 length: 13 amino acids. CDR1 and CDR2 (germline): MNHNS, SASEGT. A note on this clone: Sequence at one end of the junction differs from germline and may be a read error.

Sequencing was performed with immunoSEQ multiplex PCR; in TCRdb, only in-frame clones are kept and a portion is missing. The table lists hundreds of thousands of clones, roughly 90% of them singletons. This sequence was found in a woman in her twenties or thirties with active or convalescent COVID-19. V is TRBV6-1 and J is TRBJ1-4, with D possibly matching TRBD1 (5 bases). Source material: peripheral blood. The DNA of the CDR3 is TGTGCCAGCTGTGACAGTTTAAATGAAAAACTGTTTTTT. Its translation is CASCDSLNEKLFF.